The 11 T cell receptor beta chains below all came from one sample that was sequenced in a study of PD-L1 blockade in urothelial cancer. Time point meaning: pretreatment peripheral blood. Method: immunoSEQ multiplex PCR; TCRdb's copy keeps in-frame clones and lacks some. The sample records 72,000 or so clones, about 86% being singletons. The material sequenced was PBMCs, taken around atezolizumab (anti-PD-L1) treatment. These receptors were obtained from a man aged 60 to 69 with urothelial cancer.

This chain links TRBV6-5 with TRBJ1-6; the D is unclear. V was cut by 2 bases and J by 9 bases, with 11 bases left in between. Germline assignment: CDR1 MNHEY and CDR2 SVGAGI. The CDR3 extends over 14 amino acids. This CDR3 reads CASSYQVRGSPLHF. CDR3 DNA: TGTGCCAGCAGTTACCAGGTCCGGGGTTCACCCCTCCACTTT.

The J gene is TRBJ2-7, the V gene TRBV7-9; TRBD2 matches 9 bases. This CDR3 has 15 residues. J was trimmed by 0 bases and V by 2 bases; bases with no gene match: 2. Germline CDR1 reads SEHNR; CDR2 reads FQNEAQ (reference sequence). CDR3: CASSLLAGSSYEQYF. CDR3 nucleotides: TGTGCCAGCAGCTTACTAGCGGGGTCCTCCTACGAGCAGTACTTC.

V usage is TRBV4-1 and J usage is TRBJ1-2, with a possible D match to TRBD1 (5 bases). Per germline, CDR1 MGHRA and CDR2 YSYEKL. This CDR3 spans 17 amino acids. V was cut by 0 bases and J by 8 bases, with 22 bases left in between. CDR3 loop: CASSQETQGGTIRGYTF. DNA of the CDR3: TGCGCCAGCAGCCAAGAAACCCAGGGCGGAACTATACGGGGCTACACCTTC.

This chain links TRBV11-2 with TRBJ1-6, with a weak D call TRBD1 (5 bases). The CDR3 covers 14 residues. The V gene's germline CDR1 is SGHAT and CDR2 FQNNGV. Trimming removed 5 bases from V and 3 bases from J, with 8 bases in between. CDR3: CASSLQVYNSPLHF. DNA of the CDR3: TGTGCCAGCAGCCTACAGGTCTATAATTCACCCCTCCACTTT.

The V and J genes are TRBV14 and TRBJ2-7; D gene uncertain. From germline, CDR1 is SGHDN and CDR2 FVKESK. The CDR3 spans 14 residues. V was shortened by 1 base and J by 2 bases, with 9 bases between the two germline ends. The chain's CDR3 is CASSQVSEPYEQYF. CDR3 bases: TGTGCCAGCAGCCAAGTCTCAGAACCCTACGAGCAGTACTTC.

This chain links TRBV5-8 with TRBJ2-5, with D perhaps TRBD1 (5 bases). The CDR3 is 14 residues long. CDR1 is SGHTS and CDR2 is YDEGEE in the germline V gene. Trimming cost V 3 bases and J 5 bases, with 14 bases left between them. The CDR3 sequence is CASSWGPTVETQYF. In nucleotides, the CDR3 is TGTGCCAGCAGCTGGGGCCCCACGGTCGAGACCCAGTACTTC.

A note on this clone: Other DNA sequences in this sample translate to the same CDR3. The rearrangement uses TRBV5-1 and TRBJ1-5; no firm D call. CDR1 is SGHRS and CDR2 is YFSETQ in the germline V gene. This CDR3 spans 16 amino acids. V was clipped by 0 bases and J by 0 bases, with 10 bases between them. The CDR3: CASSLDGQTSNQPQHF. The CDR3 nucleotides are TGCGCCAGCAGCTTGGATGGGCAGACTAGCAATCAGCCCCAGCATTTT. The full variable domain, completed using reference TRBV5-1 and TRBJ1-5, is KAGVTQTPRYLIKTRGQQVTLSCSPISGHRSVSWYQQTPGQGLQFLFEYFSETQRNKGNFPGRFSGRQFSNSRSEMNVSTLELGDSALYLCASSLDGQTSNQPQHFGDGTRLSIL.

This sequence joins TRBV6-5 and TRBJ1-4; D is unresolved. Trimming left V 7 bases short and J 2 bases short, with 11 bases between. Per the germline V gene, CDR1 is MNHEY and CDR2 is SVGAGI. The CDR3 covers 14 residues. CDR3 in amino acids: CASKVAWTNEKLFF. The CDR3 bases are TGTGCCAGCAAGGTAGCGTGGACTAATGAAAAACTGTTTTTT.

The chain is built from TRBV12-5 and TRBJ1-6, with 9 bases matching TRBD1. This CDR3 has 16 amino acids. Germline CDR1 and CDR2: LGHNT and FRNRAP. Trimming cost V 1 base and J 8 bases; bases outside gene matches: 6. CDR3 sequence: CASGLGRDRAYSPLHF. CDR3 in DNA: TGTGCTAGTGGTTTGGGCCGGGACAGGGCGTATTCACCCCTCCACTTT.

In DNA form, the CDR3 reads TGTGCCAGCATCTCGGGGGAAAGTGAGACAGATACGCAGTATTTT. This codes for CASISGESETDTQYF. The chain is built from TRBV21-1 and TRBJ2-3; the DNA was not compared with TRBD2, the D call given in the table. TRBV21-1 is a pseudogene. This CDR3 has 15 residues.

About this clone: One junction end does not reproduce the germline sequence, and a read error may be involved. The CDR3 loop reads CASSLTSGDYNEQFF. The CDR3 DNA follows: TGTGCCAGCAGCCTAACTAGCGGGGACTACAATGAGCAGTTCTTC. V gene TRBV7-3 combines with J gene TRBJ2-1; 10 nucleotides agree with TRBD2. The length of the CDR3 is 15 residues. Germline CDR1 and CDR2: SGHTA and FQGTGA.